A selection of T cell receptor beta chains follows, all from one sample in a study of blood T cell repertoires in COVID-19. The assay was immunoSEQ multiplex PCR, and TCRdb's table has in-frame clones only and misses some. The sample lists about 200,000 clones, more than 75% seen once, with roughly 5.6% in the top ten. The source material was peripheral blood. The receptors come from a middle-aged man with active or convalescent COVID-19. Each CDR3 is given with its conserved first and last residue. D genes are given only for firm matches. Some rows mark clone size as missing; the rest say once, few, many or name a class of expanded clone.

v_gene	d_gene	abundance	j_gene	CDR3aa	CDR3nt
TRBV4-2	TRBD2	NA	TRBJ2-7	CASSQDGGAGGPPYEQYF	TGTGCCAGCAGCCAAGATGGAGGGGCGGGGGGGCCCCCGTACGAGCAGTACTTC
TRBV24-1	NA	NA	TRBJ1-2	CATSDSGLYGYTF	TGTGCCACCAGTGACTCCGGACTATATGGCTACACCTTC
TRBV5-1	TRBD2	NA	TRBJ2-3	CASGLAVDTQYF	TGCGCCAGCGGACTAGCGGTAGATACGCAGTATTTT
TRBV7-9	NA	NA	TRBJ1-1	CASSLYWNTEAFF	TGTGCCAGCAGCTTATATTGGAACACTGAAGCTTTCTTT
TRBV13	TRBD2	NA	TRBJ2-1	CASSLVSGGYEQFF	TGTGCCAGCAGCTTGGTAAGCGGGGGCTATGAGCAGTTCTTC
TRBV13	NA	NA	TRBJ1-2	CASSPNGLEGYTF	TGTGCCAGCAGCCCAAATGGGTTGGAGGGCTACACCTTC
TRBV4-2	TRBD1	NA	TRBJ2-7	CASSQGTGSLYEQYF	TGTGCCAGCAGCCAAGGGACAGGAAGTCTCTACGAGCAGTACTTC
TRBV7-2	TRBD1	NA	TRBJ1-5	CASSGIGDTGGRSNQPQHF	TGTGCCAGCAGCGGGATTGGGGATACAGGGGGCAGGAGCAATCAGCCCCAGCATTTT
TRBV7-2	TRBD1	NA	TRBJ1-2	CASSLDWTGGNYGYTF	TGTGCCAGCAGCTTAGATTGGACAGGGGGTAACTATGGCTACACCTTC
TRBV5-4	NA	NA	TRBJ1-2	CASSLAGVSYGYTF	TGTGCCAGCAGCTTGGCCGGAGTCTCGTATGGCTACACCTTC
TRBV19	NA	NA	TRBJ2-7	CASSIGQGRSYEQYF	TGTGCCAGTAGTATTGGGCAGGGCCGTTCCTACGAGCAGTACTTC
TRBV7-6	NA	NA	TRBJ1-3	CASSLDRATGNTIYF	TGTGCCAGCAGCTTAGACAGGGCCACTGGAAACACCATATATTTT
TRBV6-1	TRBD1	once	TRBJ1-2	CASSEGTGDDYGYTF	TGTGCCAGCAGTGAAGGGACAGGGGACGACTATGGCTACACCTTC